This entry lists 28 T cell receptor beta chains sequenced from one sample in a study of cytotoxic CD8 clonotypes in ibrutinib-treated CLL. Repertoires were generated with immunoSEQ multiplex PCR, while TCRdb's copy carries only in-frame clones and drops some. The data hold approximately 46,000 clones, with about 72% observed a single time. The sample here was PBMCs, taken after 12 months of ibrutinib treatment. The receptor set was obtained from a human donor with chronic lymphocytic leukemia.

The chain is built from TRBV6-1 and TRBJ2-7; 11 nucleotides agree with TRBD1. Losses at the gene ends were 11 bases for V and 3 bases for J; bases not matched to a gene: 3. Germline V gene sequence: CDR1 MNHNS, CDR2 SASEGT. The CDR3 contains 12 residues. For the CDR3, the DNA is TGTGCCGGCGGGACAGGGGGCTACGAGCAGTACTTC. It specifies CAGGTGGYEQYF.

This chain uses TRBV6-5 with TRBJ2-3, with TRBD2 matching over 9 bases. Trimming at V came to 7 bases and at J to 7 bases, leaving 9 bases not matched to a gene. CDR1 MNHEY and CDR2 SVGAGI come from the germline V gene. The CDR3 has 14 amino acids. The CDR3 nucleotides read TGTGCCAGCACCCGGGGTAGCGGGAGTTATACGCAGTATTTT. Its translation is CASTRGSGSYTQYF.

The CDR3 nucleotides are TGTGCCAGCAGCTTAGCTAATACGCAGTATTTT. It translates to CASSLANTQYF. The chain carries TRBV11-2 and TRBJ2-3; no clear D gene. The CDR3 covers 11 residues. V was trimmed by 1 base and J by 7 bases, leaving 3 bases between them. CDR1 SGHAT and CDR2 FQNNGV come from the germline V gene.

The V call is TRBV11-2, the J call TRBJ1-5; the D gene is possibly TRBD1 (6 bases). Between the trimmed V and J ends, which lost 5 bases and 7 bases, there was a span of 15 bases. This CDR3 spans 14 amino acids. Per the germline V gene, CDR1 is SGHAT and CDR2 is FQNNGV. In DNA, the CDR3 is TGTGCCAGCAGCGACGACATAGGGGGACAGCCCCAGCATTTT. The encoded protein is CASSDDIGGQPQHF.

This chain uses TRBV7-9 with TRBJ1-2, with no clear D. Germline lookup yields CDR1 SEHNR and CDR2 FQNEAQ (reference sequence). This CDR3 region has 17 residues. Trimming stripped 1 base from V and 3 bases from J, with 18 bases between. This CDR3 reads CASSLVGPRGAHYGYTF. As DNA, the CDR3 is TGTGCCAGCAGCTTAGTAGGGCCCCGGGGAGCCCACTATGGCTACACCTTC.

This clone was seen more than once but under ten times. The CDR3 DNA follows: TGTGCCAGTAGTAGGGATTCCGGACGGCTCCAAGAGACCCAGTACTTC. Its translation is CASSRDSGRLQETQYF. V is TRBV19 and J is TRBJ2-5, with D hard to call. Trimming removed 4 bases from V and 1 base from J, with 16 bases in between. The germline CDR1 and CDR2 sequences are LNHDA and SQIVND (reference sequence). This CDR3 has 16 amino acids.

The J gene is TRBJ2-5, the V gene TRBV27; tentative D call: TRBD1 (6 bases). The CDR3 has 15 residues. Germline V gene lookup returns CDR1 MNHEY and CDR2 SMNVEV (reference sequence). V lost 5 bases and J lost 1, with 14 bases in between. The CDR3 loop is CASSPSGAIQETQYF. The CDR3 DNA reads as TGTGCCAGCAGTCCTTCAGGGGCTATCCAAGAGACCCAGTACTTC.

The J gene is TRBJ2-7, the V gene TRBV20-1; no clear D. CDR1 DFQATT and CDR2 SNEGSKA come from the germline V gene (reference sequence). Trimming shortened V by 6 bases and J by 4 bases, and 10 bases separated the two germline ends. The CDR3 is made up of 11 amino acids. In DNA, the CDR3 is TGCAGTGCCCCCTATTTATACGAGCAGTACTTC. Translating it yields CSAPYLYEQYF.

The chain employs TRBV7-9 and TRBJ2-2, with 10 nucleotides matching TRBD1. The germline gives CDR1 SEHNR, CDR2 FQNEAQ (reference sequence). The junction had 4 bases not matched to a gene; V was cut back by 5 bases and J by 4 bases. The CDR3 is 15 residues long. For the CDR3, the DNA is TGTGCCAGCAGCCGACAGGGGGCGTCCACCGGGGAGCTGTTTTTT. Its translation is CASSRQGASTGELFF.

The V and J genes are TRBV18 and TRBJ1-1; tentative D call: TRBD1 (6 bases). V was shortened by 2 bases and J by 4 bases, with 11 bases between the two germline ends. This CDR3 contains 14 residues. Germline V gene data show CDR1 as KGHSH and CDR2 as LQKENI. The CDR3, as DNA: TGTGCCAGCTCACCAACCGGGACACTCACTGAAGCTTTCTTT. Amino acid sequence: CASSPTGTLTEAFF.

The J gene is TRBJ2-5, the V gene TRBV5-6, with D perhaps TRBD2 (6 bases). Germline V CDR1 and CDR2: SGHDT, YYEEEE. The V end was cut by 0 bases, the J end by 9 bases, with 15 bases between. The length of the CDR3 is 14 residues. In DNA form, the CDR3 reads TGTGCCAGCAGCTTGGGGTATTTAGGGGAGGCCCAGTACTTC. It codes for CASSLGYLGEAQYF.

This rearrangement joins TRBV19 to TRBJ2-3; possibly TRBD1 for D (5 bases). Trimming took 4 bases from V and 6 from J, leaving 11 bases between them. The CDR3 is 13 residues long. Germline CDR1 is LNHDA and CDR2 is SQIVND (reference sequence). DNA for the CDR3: TGTGCCAGTAGTACCACGGACATCGATACGCAGTATTTT. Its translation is CASSTTDIDTQYF.

For the CDR3, the DNA is TGTGCCAGCAGTGACTCGGGCCAGGACAGTGCCATGAACACTGAAGCTTTCTTT. Protein: CASSDSGQDSAMNTEAFF. The genes are TRBV6-4 and TRBJ1-1; D perhaps matches TRBD1 (6 bases). Trimming removed 0 bases at V and 0 bases at J, with 17 bases between. This CDR3 has 18 residues. CDR1 and CDR2 (germline): MRHNA, SNTAGT.

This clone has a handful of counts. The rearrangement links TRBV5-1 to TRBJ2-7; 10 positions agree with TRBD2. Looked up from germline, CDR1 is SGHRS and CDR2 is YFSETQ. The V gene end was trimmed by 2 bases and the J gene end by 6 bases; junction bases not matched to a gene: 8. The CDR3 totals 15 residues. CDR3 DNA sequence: TGCGCCAGCAGCTTAGATAGCGGGAGGAGGGGCGAGCAGTACTTC. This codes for CASSLDSGRRGEQYF.

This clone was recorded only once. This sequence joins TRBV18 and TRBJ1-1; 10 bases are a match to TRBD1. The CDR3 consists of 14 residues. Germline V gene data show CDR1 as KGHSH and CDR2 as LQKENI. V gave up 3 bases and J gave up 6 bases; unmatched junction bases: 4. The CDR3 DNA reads TGTGCCAGCTCACCGGACAGGGGGGCCGCTGAAGCTTTCTTT. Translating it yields CASSPDRGAAEAFF.

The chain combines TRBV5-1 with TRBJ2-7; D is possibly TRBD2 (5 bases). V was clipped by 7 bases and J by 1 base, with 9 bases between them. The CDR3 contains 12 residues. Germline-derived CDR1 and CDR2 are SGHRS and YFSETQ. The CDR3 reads CASSSGSYEQYF. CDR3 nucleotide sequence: TGCGCCAGCTCGAGCGGTTCCTACGAGCAGTACTTC.

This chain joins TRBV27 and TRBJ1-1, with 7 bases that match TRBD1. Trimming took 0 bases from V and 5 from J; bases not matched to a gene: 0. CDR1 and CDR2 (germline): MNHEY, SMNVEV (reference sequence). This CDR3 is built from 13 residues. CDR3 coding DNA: TGTGCCAGCAGTTTATCCAGGGGGACTGAAGCTTTCTTT. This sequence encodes CASSLSRGTEAFF.

In DNA form, the CDR3 reads TGTGCCAGCAGGAGTCCGGGACTAGCGGGAAAGGGGGAGCAGTTCTTC. Protein product: CASRSPGLAGKGEQFF. This chain joins TRBV28 and TRBJ2-1; the match to TRBD2 covers 13 bases. CDR1 is MDHEN and CDR2 is SYDVKM in the germline V gene. Losses at the gene ends were 6 bases for V and 10 bases for J; bases not matched to a gene: 12. The CDR3 contains 16 residues.

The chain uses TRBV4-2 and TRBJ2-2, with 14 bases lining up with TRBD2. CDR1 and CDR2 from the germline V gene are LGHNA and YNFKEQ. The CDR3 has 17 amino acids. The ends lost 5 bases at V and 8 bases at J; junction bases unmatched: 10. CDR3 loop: CASSFRLAGGPTGELFF. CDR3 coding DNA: TGTGCCAGCAGCTTCCGACTAGCGGGAGGGCCGACGGGGGAGCTGTTTTTT.

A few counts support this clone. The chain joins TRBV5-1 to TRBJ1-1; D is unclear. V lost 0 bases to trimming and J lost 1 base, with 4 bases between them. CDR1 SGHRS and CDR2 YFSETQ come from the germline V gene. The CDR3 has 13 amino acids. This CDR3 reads CASSLEQNTEAFF. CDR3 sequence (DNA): TGCGCCAGCAGCTTGGAACAGAACACTGAAGCTTTCTTT. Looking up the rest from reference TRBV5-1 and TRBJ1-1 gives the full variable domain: KAGVTQTPRYLIKTRGQQVTLSCSPISGHRSVSWYQQTPGQGLQFLFEYFSETQRNKGNFPGRFSGRQFSNSRSEMNVSTLELGDSALYLCASSLEQNTEAFFGQGTRLTVV.

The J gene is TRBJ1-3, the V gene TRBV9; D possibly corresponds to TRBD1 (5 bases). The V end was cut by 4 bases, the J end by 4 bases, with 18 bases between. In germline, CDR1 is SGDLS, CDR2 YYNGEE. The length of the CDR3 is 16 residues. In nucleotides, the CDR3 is TGTGCCAGCAGCTCAGTCGGTGCAGGGTTCGGAAACACCATATATTTT. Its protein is CASSSVGAGFGNTIYF.

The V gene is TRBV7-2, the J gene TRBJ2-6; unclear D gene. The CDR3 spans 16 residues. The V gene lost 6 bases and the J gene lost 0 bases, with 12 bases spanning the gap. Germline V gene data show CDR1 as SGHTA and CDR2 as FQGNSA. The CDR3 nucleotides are TGTGCCAGCAGTCGAATGCGGAGCTCTGGGGCCAACGTCCTGACTTTC. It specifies CASSRMRSSGANVLTF.

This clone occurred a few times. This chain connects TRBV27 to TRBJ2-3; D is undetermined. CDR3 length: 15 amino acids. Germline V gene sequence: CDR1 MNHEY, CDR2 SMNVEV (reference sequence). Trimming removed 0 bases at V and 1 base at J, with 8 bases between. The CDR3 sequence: CASSLSSPRTDTQYF. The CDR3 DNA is TGTGCCAGCAGTTTATCTAGCCCCCGCACAGATACGCAGTATTTT.

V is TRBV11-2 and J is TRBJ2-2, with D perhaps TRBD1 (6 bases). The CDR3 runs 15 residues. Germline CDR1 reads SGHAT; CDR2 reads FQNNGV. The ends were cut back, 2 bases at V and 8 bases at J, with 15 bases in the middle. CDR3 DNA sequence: TGTGCCAGCAGCTTACTACAGGGCGGTGAAGGGGAGCTGTTTTTT. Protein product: CASSLLQGGEGELFF.

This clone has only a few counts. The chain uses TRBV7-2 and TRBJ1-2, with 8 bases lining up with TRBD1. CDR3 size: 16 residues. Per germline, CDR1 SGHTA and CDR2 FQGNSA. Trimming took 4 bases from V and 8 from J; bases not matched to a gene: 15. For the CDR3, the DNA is TGTGCCAGCAGCTCATTTGAGGGACAGGCCCTCCTAGGCTACACCTTC. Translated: CASSSFEGQALLGYTF. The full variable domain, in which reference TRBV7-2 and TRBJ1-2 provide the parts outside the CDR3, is GAGVSQSPSNKVTEKGKDVELRCDPISGHTALYWYRQSLGQGLEFLIYFQGNSAPDKSGLPSDRFSAERTGGSVSTLTIQRTQQEDSAVYLCASSSFEGQALLGYTFGSGTRLTVV.

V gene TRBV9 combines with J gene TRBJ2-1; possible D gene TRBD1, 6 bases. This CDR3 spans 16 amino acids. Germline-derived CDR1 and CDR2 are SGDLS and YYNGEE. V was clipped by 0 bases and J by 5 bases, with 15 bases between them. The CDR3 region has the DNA TGTGCCAGCAGCGTAGTGGGCAGGGGCCATCACAATGAGCAGTTCTTC. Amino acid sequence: CASSVVGRGHHNEQFF.

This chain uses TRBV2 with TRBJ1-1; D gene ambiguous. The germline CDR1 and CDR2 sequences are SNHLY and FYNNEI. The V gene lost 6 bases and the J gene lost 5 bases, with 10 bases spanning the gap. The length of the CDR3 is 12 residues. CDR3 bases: TGTGCCAGCAGGGAGACTCAGACTGAAGCTTTCTTT. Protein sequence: CASRETQTEAFF. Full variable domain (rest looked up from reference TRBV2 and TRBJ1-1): EPEVTQTPSHQVTQMGQEVILRCVPISNHLYFYWYRQILGQKVEFLVSFYNNEISEKSEIFDDQFSVERPDGSNFTLKIRSTKLEDSAMYFCASRETQTEAFFGQGTRLTVV.

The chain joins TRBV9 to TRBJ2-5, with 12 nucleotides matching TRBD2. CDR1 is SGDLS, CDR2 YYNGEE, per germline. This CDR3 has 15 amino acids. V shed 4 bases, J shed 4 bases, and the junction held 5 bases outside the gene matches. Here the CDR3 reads CASSSSGRAGETQYF. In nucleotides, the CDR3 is TGTGCCAGCAGCTCTAGCGGGAGGGCCGGAGAGACCCAGTACTTC.